The 6 T cell receptor beta chains listed next were all sequenced from one sample in a study of cytomegalovirus exposure and HLA in healthy donors. Clones were sequenced by immunoSEQ multiplex PCR, and TCRdb holds only the in-frame ones, with some missing. Found here are 140,000 to 150,000 clones, about 94% of them singletons; the top ten hold around 1.9%. Sequenced: PBMCs. The origin of the receptors is a man aged 18 to 30 in good health and CMV-seropositive.

The chain combines TRBV5-1 with TRBJ2-7; the match to TRBD1 covers 8 bases. This CDR3 comprises 14 residues. Germline V gives CDR1 SGHRS, CDR2 YFSETQ. V shed 5 bases, J shed 5 bases, and the junction held 9 bases outside the gene matches. For the CDR3, the DNA is TGCGCCAGCAGACCCGGGACAGGTGCGCACGAGCAGTACTTC. Translated: CASRPGTGAHEQYF. Full variable domain (remainder filled in from reference TRBV5-1 and TRBJ2-7): KAGVTQTPRYLIKTRGQQVTLSCSPISGHRSVSWYQQTPGQGLQFLFEYFSETQRNKGNFPGRFSGRQFSNSRSEMNVSTLELGDSALYLCASRPGTGAHEQYFGPGTRLTVT.

V and J are TRBV6-5 and TRBJ2-7, with TRBD1 matching over 7 bases. CDR3 length: 14 residues. CDR1 MNHEY and CDR2 SVGAGI come from the germline V gene. The V segment lost 6 bases and the J segment 2 bases; nucleotides outside the gene matches: 7. The CDR3 loop is CASSPDRDPYEQYF. The CDR3 DNA follows: TGTGCCAGCAGCCCTGACAGGGACCCCTACGAGCAGTACTTC.

The chain links TRBV7-9 to TRBJ1-1; no firm D call. Trimming cost V 5 bases and J 6 bases, with 7 bases left between them. Looked up from germline, CDR1 is SEHNR and CDR2 is FQNEAQ (reference sequence). The CDR3 is made up of 11 amino acids. The CDR3 is CASSPAAEAFF. The CDR3 nucleotides are TGTGCCAGCAGCCCAGCGGCTGAAGCTTTCTTT. Full variable domain (outside the CDR3, taken from reference TRBV7-9 and TRBJ1-1): DTGVSQNPRHKITKRGQNVTFRCDPISEHNRLYWYRQTLGQGPEFLTYFQNEAQLEKSRLLSDRFSAERPKGSFSTLEIQRTEQGDSAMYLCASSPAAEAFFGQGTRLTVV.

V gene TRBV29-1 combines with J gene TRBJ2-1, with 7 bases matching TRBD2. Germline-derived CDR1 and CDR2 are SQVTM and ANQGSEA. V lost 6 bases to trimming and J lost 6 bases; unmatched junction nucleotides: 14. CDR3 length equals 15 residues. The CDR3 region has the DNA TGCAGCGTGCTCACCGGGACTGGGAGGGCCAATGAGCAGTTCTTC. Translation gives CSVLTGTGRANEQFF.

J is TRBJ2-7 and V is TRBV6-1; 10 positions match TRBD1. V trimming: 1 base; J trimming: 5 bases; junction bases outside the gene matches: 5. The CDR3 spans 15 residues. The germline V gene encodes CDR1 MNHNS and CDR2 SASEGT. The CDR3: CASSEEGQGQDEQYF. In DNA, the CDR3 is TGTGCCAGCAGTGAAGAGGGACAGGGGCAGGACGAGCAGTACTTC.

The rearrangement links TRBV5-1 to TRBJ2-3, with TRBD2 matching 12 bases. The CDR3 runs to 16 residues. V lost 0 bases and J lost 4; bases outside the gene matches: 3. Germline V gene sequence: CDR1 SGHRS, CDR2 YFSETQ. Here the CDR3 reads CASSLARTSGADTQYF. The DNA for the CDR3 is TGCGCCAGCAGCTTGGCCAGGACTAGCGGGGCAGATACGCAGTATTTT. Based on the CDR3 plus reference TRBV5-1 and TRBJ2-3, the full variable domain is KAGVTQTPRYLIKTRGQQVTLSCSPISGHRSVSWYQQTPGQGLQFLFEYFSETQRNKGNFPGRFSGRQFSNSRSEMNVSTLELGDSALYLCASSLARTSGADTQYFGPGTRLTVL.